The 19 T cell receptor beta chains listed next were all sequenced from one sample in a study of blood T cell repertoires in COVID-19. Here immunoSEQ multiplex PCR was the method, and the copy in TCRdb shows in-frame clones only, minus some. The repertoire holds under 200,000 clones, with about 82% as singletons. Input material: peripheral blood. These TCRs come from a woman aged 80 or over with COVID-19, enrolled during active disease.

The V call is TRBV19, the J call TRBJ1-5; TRBD1 is a possible D gene (5 bases). Trimming removed 5 bases from V and 3 bases from J, with 14 bases in between. Germline loops: CDR1 LNHDA, CDR2 SQIVND (reference sequence). The CDR3 has 15 residues. The DNA for the CDR3 is TGTGCCAGTAGTCTTGGCAGGGCGAACAATCAGCCCCAGCATTTT. Translated: CASSLGRANNQPQHF.

The rearrangement joins TRBV29-1 to TRBJ2-5, with a weak D call TRBD2 (6 bases). The CDR3 totals 12 residues. V gave up 3 bases and J gave up 5 bases, with 10 bases separating them. The germline gives CDR1 SQVTM, CDR2 ANQGSEA. This CDR3 is CSVDAGRETQYF. In DNA form, the CDR3 reads TGCAGCGTTGATGCGGGGCGCGAGACCCAGTACTTC.

In its sample, this clone was seen once. V usage is TRBV24-1 and J usage is TRBJ2-3, with D possibly matching TRBD2 (6 bases). The CDR3 sequence is 14 residues long. Deletions cut 4 bases from V and 5 bases from J, with 12 bases between. Germline values: CDR1 KGHDR, CDR2 SFDVKD. The CDR3 DNA sequence: TGTGCCACCAGTGAGGCGGGAAGGGGAGATACGCAGTATTTT. Translated: CATSEAGRGDTQYF.

The V gene is TRBV6-2 or TRBV6-3, the J gene TRBJ2-7; D is possibly TRBD1 (6 bases). The germline CDR1 and CDR2 sequences are MNHEY and SVGEGT. Trimming stripped 1 base from V and 4 bases from J, with 26 bases between. This CDR3 has 19 residues. CDR3 nucleotide sequence: TGTGCCAGCAGTTACTATAACAGGGCAATTTTGGGATACCGATACGAGCAGTACTTC. Amino acid sequence: CASSYYNRAILGYRYEQYF.

This chain connects TRBV9 to TRBJ2-1, with TRBD2 matching 9 bases. CDR1 is SGDLS and CDR2 is YYNGEE in the germline V gene. The CDR3 has 16 residues. V lost 0 bases to trimming and J lost 7 bases; unmatched junction nucleotides: 8. CDR3 amino acids: CASSVVGGRGQNEQFF. In DNA, the CDR3 is TGTGCCAGCAGCGTAGTTGGCGGGAGGGGCCAGAATGAGCAGTTCTTC.

CDR3 protein: CASSQEGQGAGNTIYF. The DNA for the CDR3 is TGCGCCAGCAGCCAAGAGGGCCAGGGGGCTGGAAACACCATATATTTT. The chain combines TRBV4-1 with TRBJ1-3, with 7 bases lining up with TRBD1. The ends lost 0 bases at V and 2 bases at J; junction bases unmatched: 4. The germline CDR1 and CDR2 sequences are MGHRA and YSYEKL. The CDR3 is made up of 16 amino acids.

V usage is TRBV7-2 and J usage is TRBJ2-3; D is perhaps TRBD2 (5 bases). The CDR3 runs to 12 residues. The germline gives CDR1 SGHTA, CDR2 FQGNSA. V lost 5 bases and J 6 bases, leaving 9 bases between the germline ends. The CDR3 DNA reads as TGTGCCAGCAGCCCTACTAGGGATACGCAGTATTTT. Amino acids: CASSPTRDTQYF.

The genes are TRBV11-2 and TRBJ2-1; maybe TRBD2 (6 bases). The germline V and J ends were trimmed by 1 base and 8 bases, with 12 bases remaining between them. CDR3 length equals 14 residues. In germline, CDR1 is SGHAT, CDR2 FQNNGV. The CDR3 reads CASSLGGGGYEQFF. The CDR3 bases are TGTGCCAGCAGCTTAGGGGGAGGCGGATATGAGCAGTTCTTC.

The chain links TRBV20-1 to TRBJ2-5; 9 bases match TRBD2. CDR1 and CDR2 from the germline V gene are DFQATT and SNEGSKA (reference sequence). The CDR3 covers 19 residues. Trimming cost V 3 bases and J 2 bases; bases outside gene matches: 19. CDR3 sequence (DNA): TGCAGTGCTAGTCCAGCAACGGGAGTTAAGCTAGCGGGACAAGAGACCCAGTACTTC. Protein product: CSASPATGVKLAGQETQYF.

The chain couples TRBV7-2 to TRBJ2-5; 9 bases align to TRBD2. The CDR3 totals 16 residues. Germline V gene sequence: CDR1 SGHTA, CDR2 FQGNSA. The ends lost 5 bases at V and 5 bases at J; junction bases unmatched: 12. For the CDR3, the DNA is TGTGCCAGCAGCCCGCGACTGGCGGGGGGGTGGGAGACCCAGTACTTC. Translated, it gives CASSPRLAGGWETQYF.

This clone has more than one count but fewer than ten. This chain connects TRBV6-5 to TRBJ2-3; 7 positions match TRBD2. Germline V lookup: CDR1 MNHEY, CDR2 SVGAGI. This CDR3 is 12 amino acids long. V trimming: 6 bases; J trimming: 6 bases; junction bases outside the gene matches: 3. For the CDR3, the DNA is TGTGCCAGCAGGATGGGAGGGGATACGCAGTATTTT. Translation: CASRMGGDTQYF.

This clone was seen a handful of times. This chain joins TRBV5-1 and TRBJ1-4; 8 bases match TRBD1. The V segment lost 2 bases and the J segment 8 bases; nucleotides outside the gene matches: 5. Per the germline V gene, CDR1 is SGHRS and CDR2 is YFSETQ. The CDR3 covers 14 residues. The CDR3 region is CASSFGQGGEKLFF. The CDR3 DNA reads TGCGCCAGCAGCTTCGGACAGGGAGGCGAAAAACTGTTTTTT.

V is TRBV6-6 and J is TRBJ1-5, with 12 bases fitting TRBD1. V dropped 6 bases and J dropped 4; count of bases not matched to a gene: 4. Germline assignment: CDR1 MNHNY and CDR2 SVGAGI (reference sequence). This CDR3 comprises 15 residues. In nucleotides, the CDR3 is TGTGCCAGCAGCAGGGGACAGGGGGCGAATCAGCCCCAGCATTTT. It yields the protein CASSRGQGANQPQHF.

In DNA, the CDR3 is TGCGCCAGCAGCTTAGGTGTGGGGGGAAATGAAAAACTGTTTTTT. It is translated as CASSLGVGGNEKLFF. The chain joins TRBV5-1 to TRBJ1-4; maybe TRBD1 (5 bases). The germline CDR1 and CDR2 sequences are SGHRS and YFSETQ. With 2 bases removed from V and 5 bases from J, the gap between germline ends came to 13 bases. The CDR3 totals 15 residues.

In its sample, this clone was seen a few times. The rearrangement joins TRBV3-1 (or the pseudogene TRBV3-2) to TRBJ1-6; no reliable D call. This CDR3 is 18 amino acids long. V gave up 4 bases and J gave up 0 bases, with 16 bases separating them. Germline CDR1 LGHDT, CDR2 YNNKEL (reference sequence). CDR3 DNA sequence: TGTGCCAGCAGCCCCCCTCCCCGTTCTAGCTCCTATAATTCACCCCTCCACTTT. It encodes CASSPPPRSSSYNSPLHF.

This sequence joins TRBV29-1 and TRBJ2-1; 7 bases align to TRBD1. CDR1 and CDR2 from the germline V gene are SQVTM and ANQGSEA. This CDR3 comprises 14 residues. J lost 0 bases, V lost 7 bases, and 6 bases had no gene match. The CDR3 reads CSAATGSSYNEQFF. CDR3 nucleotide sequence: TGCAGCGCCGCGACAGGGAGCTCCTACAATGAGCAGTTCTTC.

This sequence joins TRBV9 and TRBJ1-5, with a weak D call TRBD1 (5 bases). CDR1 is SGDLS, CDR2 YYNGEE, per germline. Between the trimmed V and J ends, which lost 3 bases and 5 bases, there was a span of 12 bases. This CDR3 has 14 residues. The CDR3, as DNA: TGTGCCAGCAGCGCAGAAGGGGTCCATCAGCCCCAGCATTTT. Its translation: CASSAEGVHQPQHF.

The chain recombines TRBV7-8 with TRBJ2-1; perhaps TRBD2 as D (5 bases). The germline V gene has CDR1 SGHVS and CDR2 FQNEAQ. The V end was cut by 4 bases, the J end by 4 bases, with 11 bases between. The length of the CDR3 is 14 residues. In nucleotides, the CDR3 is TGTGCCAGCAGCTATCCCCTAGCATACAATGAGCAGTTCTTC. It is translated as CASSYPLAYNEQFF.

This rearrangement joins TRBV7-9 to TRBJ1-5; D is perhaps TRBD1 (6 bases). The V gene's germline CDR1 is SEHNR and CDR2 FQNEAQ (reference sequence). Trimming took off 8 bases at V and 0 bases at J, with 14 bases between the two ends. CDR3 length equals 15 residues. The CDR3 nucleotides are TGTGCCAGCCAAGGGACACCGTATAGCAATCAGCCCCAGCATTTT. It translates to CASQGTPYSNQPQHF.